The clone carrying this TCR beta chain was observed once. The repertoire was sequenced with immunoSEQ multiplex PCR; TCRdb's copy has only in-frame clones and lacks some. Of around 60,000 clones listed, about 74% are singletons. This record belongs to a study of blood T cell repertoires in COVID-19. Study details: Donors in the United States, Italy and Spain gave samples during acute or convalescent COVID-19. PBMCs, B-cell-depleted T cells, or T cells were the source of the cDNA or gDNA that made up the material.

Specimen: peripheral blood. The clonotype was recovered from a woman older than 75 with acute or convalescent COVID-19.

This CDR3 reads CASSFVAGAYNEQFF. In nucleotides, the CDR3 is TGTGCCAGCAGCTTCGTAGCGGGGGCCTACAATGAGCAGTTCTTC. The chain links TRBV5-6 to TRBJ2-1; 9 nucleotides line up with TRBD2. Germline V gene data show CDR1 as SGHDT and CDR2 as YYEEEE. The CDR3 length is 15 residues. The V and J ends lost 2 bases and 2 bases, in that order; junction bases with no gene match: 2.